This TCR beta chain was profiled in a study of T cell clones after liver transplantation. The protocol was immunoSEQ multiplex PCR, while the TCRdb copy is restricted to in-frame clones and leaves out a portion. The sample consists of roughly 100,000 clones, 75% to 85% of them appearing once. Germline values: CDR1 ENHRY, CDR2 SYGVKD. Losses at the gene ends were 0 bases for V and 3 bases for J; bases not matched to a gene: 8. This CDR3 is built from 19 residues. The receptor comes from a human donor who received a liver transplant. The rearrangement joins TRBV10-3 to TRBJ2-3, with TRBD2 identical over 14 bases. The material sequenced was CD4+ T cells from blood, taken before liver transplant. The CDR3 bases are TGTGCCATCAGTGAGTCTCTTGCTGGGACTAGCGGGAGAACAGATACGCAGTATTTT. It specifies CAISESLAGTSGRTDTQYF.